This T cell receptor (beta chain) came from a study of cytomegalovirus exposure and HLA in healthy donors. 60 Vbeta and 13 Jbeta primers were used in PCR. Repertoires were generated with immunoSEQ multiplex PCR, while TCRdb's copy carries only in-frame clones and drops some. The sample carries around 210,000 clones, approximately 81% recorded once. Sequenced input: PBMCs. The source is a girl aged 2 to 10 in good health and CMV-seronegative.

The DNA for the CDR3 is TGTGCCAGCAGCAAGAACGGGTTAACAGGCGTTGGCACTGAAGCTTTCTTT. Protein product: CASSKNGLTGVGTEAFF. This sequence joins TRBV21-1 and TRBJ1-1; TRBD1, as called in the table, went unchecked against the DNA. TRBV21-1 is a pseudogene locus. The CDR3 extends over 17 amino acids.